The rows below give T cell receptor beta chains drawn from one sample of a study of CD8+ T cells in alopecia areata. This table comes from immunoSEQ multiplex PCR, and its TCRdb copy is limited to in-frame clones, with some not included. The sample shows some 96,000 clones, about 58% of them seen only once. The sequencing used CD8+ T cells sorted from blood, collected at week 4, from a patient treated with tofacitinib. These receptor sequences come from a human donor with alopecia areata. Both conserved end residues are part of each CDR3. A D gene is named only where the DNA matches it firmly. Some rows have no size entry. The others give once, few or many, or a class for an expanded clone.

abundance | j_gene | d_gene | v_gene | CDR3nt | CDR3aa
- | TRBJ1-6 | - | TRBV25-1 | TGTGCCAGCAGTGAACAATGGGGGGGGTTACTCCACTTT | CASSEQWGGLLHF
- | TRBJ2-7 | - | TRBV13 | TGTGCCACCAGTGGCGGGGTCTACGAGCAGTACTTC | CATSGGVYEQYF
- | TRBJ1-5 | - | TRBV27 | TGTGCCAGCAGCCGGACTTATAGCAATCAGCCCCAGCATTTT | CASSRTYSNQPQHF
- | TRBJ2-2 | - | TRBV19 | TGTGCCAGTAGTATAGTCGTCACCGGGGAGCTGTTTTTT | CASSIVVTGELFF
- | TRBJ2-7 | - | TRBV6-6 | TGTGCCAGCAGTTACGCCGGAGACGAGCAGTACTTC | CASSYAGDEQYF
few | TRBJ2-5 | - | TRBV27 | TGTGCCAGCAGTTTACTCCCCCAAGAGACCCAGTACTTC | CASSLLPQETQYF
few | TRBJ2-7 | - | TRBV7-9 | TGTGCCAGCAGCGACTCTGAGAGGTACGAGCAGTACTTC | CASSDSERYEQYF
few | TRBJ2-7 | TRBD1 | TRBV7-8 | TGTGCCAGCAGCTCAACCCAGGGGGTAGGCAACGAGCAGTACTTC | CASSSTQGVGNEQYF
- | TRBJ1-5 | TRBD1 | TRBV6-5 | TGTGCCAGCAGCCCGGGACAGGCCAATCAGCCCCAGCATTTT | CASSPGQANQPQHF
- | TRBJ1-5 | - | TRBV5-6 | TGTGCCAGCAGCTCCTCGGCCAATCAGCCCCAGCATTTT | CASSSSANQPQHF
- | TRBJ1-2 | - | TRBV5-4 | TGTGCCAGCAGCGCCGGGGTTGGCTACACCTTC | CASSAGVGYTF
- | TRBJ2-5 | - | TRBV11-2 | TGTGCCAGCAGCTTCTCACACACGTACCAAGAGACCCAGTACTTC | CASSFSHTYQETQYF
once | TRBJ1-2 | - | TRBV2 | TGTGCCAGCAGTGAAGATGGGTCCTACTATGGGTACACCTTC | CASSEDGSYYGYTF
few | TRBJ2-3 | TRBD2 | TRBV10-3 | TGTGCCAGCCTAGCGGGGGGCACAGATACGCAGTATTTT | CASLAGGTDTQYF
large | TRBJ2-1 | - | TRBV13 | TGTGCCAGCAGCTTCGGCCGCAATGAGCAGTTCTTC | CASSFGRNEQFF
few | TRBJ1-2 | - | TRBV11-2 | TGTGCCAGCGGGGGCTCTAACTATGGCTACACCTTC | CASGGSNYGYTF
few | TRBJ2-7 | - | TRBV29-1 | TGCAGCGGAGGGGACTTCCTCTACGAGCAGTACTTC | CSGGDFLYEQYF
few | TRBJ2-1 | TRBD1 | TRBV4-1 | TGCGCCAGCAGCTCAACGGGACAGGGGATTCATGAGCAGTTCTTC | CASSSTGQGIHEQFF
few | TRBJ1-1 | - | TRBV28 | TGTGCCAGCATTTCATCTAGGGCTCTGGGGAACACTGAAGCTTTCTTT | CASISSRALGNTEAFF
few | TRBJ2-7 | - | TRBV4-1 | TGCGCCAGCAGCCAAGGCCAAGACGGGTACGAGCAGTACTTC | CASSQGQDGYEQYF
- | TRBJ2-7 | TRBD2 | TRBV5-1 | TGCGCCAGCAGTCAAACCGGGACTAGCTCCTACGAGCAGTACTTC | CASSQTGTSSYEQYF
- | TRBJ1-2 | - | TRBV29-1 | TGCAGCGTGGACTACAGGGATGGCTACACCTTC | CSVDYRDGYTF
- | TRBJ1-2 | - | TRBV5-4 | TGTGCCAGCAGCTTCCAGGGGTCGAACTATGGCTACACCTTC | CASSFQGSNYGYTF
few | TRBJ2-6 | - | TRBV28 | TGTGCCAGCAGTCAGGTACCCTCTGGGGCCAACGTCCTGACTTTC | CASSQVPSGANVLTF
once | TRBJ2-1 | - | TRBV4-3 | TGCGCCAGCAGCCAAGATAGCCCGAGCTCGTCGACGAACAATGAGCAGTTCTTC | CASSQDSPSSSTNNEQFF
- | TRBJ2-5 | - | TRBV7-9 | TGTGCCAGCAGCGTACAACTTGGTCTTCAAGAGACCCAGTACTTC | CASSVQLGLQETQYF
- | TRBJ1-1 | - | TRBV5-1 | TGCGCCAGCAGCTTTAACCTCCCTTCGAACACTGAAGCTTTCTTT | CASSFNLPSNTEAFF
- | TRBJ1-1 | - | TRBV5-1 | TGCGCCAGCAGCTTGGCAGGGGTTGCTTTCTTT | CASSLAGVAFF
few | TRBJ2-5 | - | TRBV29-1 | TGCAGCGTTATCCCAGGGTACCAAGAGACCCAGTACTTC | CSVIPGYQETQYF
few | TRBJ2-1 | TRBD2 | TRBV6-4 | TGTGCCAGCAGTAACTCTCCGGGACTAGCGGGCAATGAGCAGTTCTTC | CASSNSPGLAGNEQFF
- | TRBJ2-5 | TRBD1 | TRBV25-1 | TGTGCCAGCAGTGATTACGACAGGGCAGAGACCCAGTACTTC | CASSDYDRAETQYF
few | TRBJ2-3 | - | TRBV5-1 | TGCGCCAGCAGCTCACCCGCCGGGACGAGCACAGATACGCAGTATTTT | CASSSPAGTSTDTQYF
- | TRBJ1-5 | TRBD1 | TRBV7-9 | TGTGCCAGCAGCTCCTCGGGACAGGGCAATCAGCCCCAGCATTTT | CASSSSGQGNQPQHF
- | TRBJ2-7 | - | TRBV4-3 | TGCGCCAGCAGCCAAGAATCTTCCGGGGAGCAGTACTTC | CASSQESSGEQYF
- | TRBJ1-1 | - | TRBV23-1 | TGCGCCAGCAGGATTTCATCGAACACTGAAGCTTTCTTT | CASRISSNTEAFF
- | TRBJ1-5 | - | TRBV4-1 | TGCGCCAGCAGCCAAGATCAAGAGTGGGGGGGTGTTCAGCCCCAGCATTTT | CASSQDQEWGGVQPQHF
few | TRBJ2-5 | - | TRBV7-9 | TGTGCCAGCAGGGGTGGATCCGACACGCCCGCGATTCAAGAGACCCAGTACTTC | CASRGGSDTPAIQETQYF
few | TRBJ1-3 | TRBD1 | TRBV7-9 | TGTGCCAGCAGCTTAGCGACAGGGACCTTCTCTGGAAACACCATATATTTT | CASSLATGTFSGNTIYF
- | TRBJ2-5 | TRBD2 | TRBV13 | TGTGCCAGCAGCGCGACGGGACTAGCGGGGACCCAAGAGACCCAGTACTTC | CASSATGLAGTQETQYF
- | TRBJ1-5 | - | TRBV7-9 | TGTGCCAGCAGCTTTGGAGGGGCGGGGCAGCCCCAGCATTTT | CASSFGGAGQPQHF
few | TRBJ2-7 | TRBD2 | TRBV28 | TGTGCCAGCAGTTTATTTCCCCCCCTGGGACTAGCCTACGAGCAGTACTTC | CASSLFPPLGLAYEQYF
- | TRBJ2-5 | - | TRBV27 | TGTGCCAGCAGTCCCCGGATAGCGGAGCCAGGGACCCAGTACTTC | CASSPRIAEPGTQYF
- | TRBJ1-1 | - | TRBV27 | TGTGCCAGCTTGAATTCGGGGGTCGATGGATCAGCTTTCTTT | CASLNSGVDGSAFF
few | TRBJ2-7 | - | TRBV28 | TGTGCCAGCAGTTTAGAGGCAGGTCAATCCTACGAGCAGTACTTC | CASSLEAGQSYEQYF
- | TRBJ2-7 | - | TRBV28 | TGTGCCAGCAGTCCGTTCGGGCCTTCCTACGAGCAGTACTTC | CASSPFGPSYEQYF
- | TRBJ2-5 | - | TRBV20-1 | TGCAGTGCTCCAAGCGAAGAGACCCAGTACTTC | CSAPSEETQYF
- | TRBJ1-2 | TRBD1 | TRBV4-2 | TGTGCCAGCAGCCAAGGGACAGGGGAAGGCTACACCTTC | CASSQGTGEGYTF
- | TRBJ2-1 | TRBD2 | TRBV30 | TGTGCCTGGCAGACTAGCGGAGGATACAATGAGCAGTTCTTC | CAWQTSGGYNEQFF
few | TRBJ2-7 | TRBD1 | TRBV29-1 | TGCAGCGTCGCGGAATCGGGACAGGGGGTCTACGAGCAGTACTTC | CSVAESGQGVYEQYF
few | TRBJ2-4 | TRBD1 | TRBV28 | TGTGCCAGCACCGGCGGGACAGGAACAAGGGACATTCAGTACTTC | CASTGGTGTRDIQYF
once | TRBJ2-5 | TRBD2 | TRBV5-1 | TGCGCCAGCAGCTTGGGACTAGCGGGAGGAGAGACCCAGTACTTC | CASSLGLAGGETQYF